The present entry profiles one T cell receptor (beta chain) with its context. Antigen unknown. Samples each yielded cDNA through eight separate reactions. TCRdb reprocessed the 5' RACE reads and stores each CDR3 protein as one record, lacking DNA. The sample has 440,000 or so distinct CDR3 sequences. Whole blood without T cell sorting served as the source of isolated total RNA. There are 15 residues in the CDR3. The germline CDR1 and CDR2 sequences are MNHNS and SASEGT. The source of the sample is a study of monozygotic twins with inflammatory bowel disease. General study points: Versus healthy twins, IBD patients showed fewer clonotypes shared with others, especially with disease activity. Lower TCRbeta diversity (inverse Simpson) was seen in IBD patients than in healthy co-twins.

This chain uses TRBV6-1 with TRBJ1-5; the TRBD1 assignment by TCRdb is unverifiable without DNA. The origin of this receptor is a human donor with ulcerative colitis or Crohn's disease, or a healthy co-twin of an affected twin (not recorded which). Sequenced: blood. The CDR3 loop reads CASSSGTGGIQPQHF.